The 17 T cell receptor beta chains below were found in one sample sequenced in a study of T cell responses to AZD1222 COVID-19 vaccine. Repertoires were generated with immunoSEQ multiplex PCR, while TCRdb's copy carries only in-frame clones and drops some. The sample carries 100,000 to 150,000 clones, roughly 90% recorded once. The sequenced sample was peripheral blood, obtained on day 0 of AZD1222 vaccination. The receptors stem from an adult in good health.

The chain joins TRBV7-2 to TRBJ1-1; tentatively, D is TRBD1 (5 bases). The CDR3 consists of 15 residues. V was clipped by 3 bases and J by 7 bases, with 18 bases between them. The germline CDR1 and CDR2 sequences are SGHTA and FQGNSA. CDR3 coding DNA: TGTGCCAGCAGCTTCGGGGCTATCTTTTTGGGTGAAGCTTTCTTT. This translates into CASSFGAIFLGEAFF.

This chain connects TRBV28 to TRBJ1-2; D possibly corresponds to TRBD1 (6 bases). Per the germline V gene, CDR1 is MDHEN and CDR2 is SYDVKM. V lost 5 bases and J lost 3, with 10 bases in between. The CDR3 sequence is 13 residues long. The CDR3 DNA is TGTGCCAGCAGTCCAGGGGTGGACTATGGCTACACCTTC. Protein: CASSPGVDYGYTF.

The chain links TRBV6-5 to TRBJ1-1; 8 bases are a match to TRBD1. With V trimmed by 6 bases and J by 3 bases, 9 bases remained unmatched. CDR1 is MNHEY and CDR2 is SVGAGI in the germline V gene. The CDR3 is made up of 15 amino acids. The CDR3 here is CASRTGGEVDTEAFF. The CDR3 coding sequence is TGTGCCAGCAGAACAGGGGGAGAGGTGGACACTGAAGCTTTCTTT.

CDR3 in amino acids: CASRKLTGSGGYTF. DNA for the CDR3: TGTGCCAGCAGAAAACTCACAGGGAGTGGAGGCTACACCTTC. J is TRBJ1-2 and V is TRBV28, with a tentative D call TRBD1 (6 bases). The CDR3 sequence is 14 residues long. From germline, CDR1 is MDHEN and CDR2 SYDVKM. V was trimmed by 6 bases and J by 8 bases, leaving 19 bases between them.

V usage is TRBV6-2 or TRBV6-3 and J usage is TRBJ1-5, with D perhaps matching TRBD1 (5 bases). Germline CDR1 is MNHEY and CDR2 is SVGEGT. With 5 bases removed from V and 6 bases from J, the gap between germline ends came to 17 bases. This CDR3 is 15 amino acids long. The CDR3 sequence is CASSKERGKGQPQHF. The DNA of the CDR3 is TGTGCCAGCAGTAAAGAGAGGGGAAAGGGTCAGCCCCAGCATTTT.

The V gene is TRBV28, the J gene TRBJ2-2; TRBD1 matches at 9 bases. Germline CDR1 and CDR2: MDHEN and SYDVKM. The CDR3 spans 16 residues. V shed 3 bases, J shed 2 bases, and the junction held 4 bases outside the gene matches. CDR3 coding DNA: TGTGCCAGCAGTTTCTGGGGACAGGGCAACACCGGGGAGCTGTTTTTT. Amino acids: CASSFWGQGNTGELFF.

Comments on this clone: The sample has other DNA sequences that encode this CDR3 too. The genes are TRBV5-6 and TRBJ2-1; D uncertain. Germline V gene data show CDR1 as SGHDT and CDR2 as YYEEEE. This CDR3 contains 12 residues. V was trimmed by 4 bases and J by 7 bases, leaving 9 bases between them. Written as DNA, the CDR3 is TGTGCCAGCAGCCTGGCCGGGAATGAGCAGTTCTTC. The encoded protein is CASSLAGNEQFF. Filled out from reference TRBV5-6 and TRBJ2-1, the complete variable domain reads DAGVTQSPTHLIKTRGQQVTLRCSPKSGHDTVSWYQQALGQGPQFIFQYYEEEERQRGNFPDRFSGHQFPNYSSELNVNALLLGDSALYLCASSLAGNEQFFGPGTRLTVL.

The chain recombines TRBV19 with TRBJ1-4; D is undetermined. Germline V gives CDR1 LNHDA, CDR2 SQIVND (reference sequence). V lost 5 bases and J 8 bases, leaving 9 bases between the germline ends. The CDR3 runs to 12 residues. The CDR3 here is CASSPGREKLFF. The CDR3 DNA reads TGTGCCAGTAGTCCAGGACGAGAAAAACTGTTTTTT.

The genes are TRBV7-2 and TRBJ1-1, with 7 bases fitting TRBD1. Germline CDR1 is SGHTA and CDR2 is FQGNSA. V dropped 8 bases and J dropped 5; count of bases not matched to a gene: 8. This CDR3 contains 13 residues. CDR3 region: CASGYRGGTEAFF. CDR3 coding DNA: TGTGCCAGCGGATACAGGGGAGGTACTGAAGCTTTCTTT.

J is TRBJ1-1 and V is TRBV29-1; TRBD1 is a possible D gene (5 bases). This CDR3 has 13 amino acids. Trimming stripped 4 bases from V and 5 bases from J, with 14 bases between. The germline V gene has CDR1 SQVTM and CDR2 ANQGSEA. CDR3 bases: TGCAGCGTTGTTAGGGGAGGGGCAACTGAAGCTTTCTTT. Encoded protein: CSVVRGGATEAFF.

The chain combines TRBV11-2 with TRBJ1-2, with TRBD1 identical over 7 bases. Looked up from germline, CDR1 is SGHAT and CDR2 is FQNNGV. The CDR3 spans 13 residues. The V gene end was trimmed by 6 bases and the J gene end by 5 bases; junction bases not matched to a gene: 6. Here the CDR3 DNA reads TGTGCCAGCAGGACAGGGTGGGAGTATGGCTACACCTTC. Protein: CASRTGWEYGYTF.

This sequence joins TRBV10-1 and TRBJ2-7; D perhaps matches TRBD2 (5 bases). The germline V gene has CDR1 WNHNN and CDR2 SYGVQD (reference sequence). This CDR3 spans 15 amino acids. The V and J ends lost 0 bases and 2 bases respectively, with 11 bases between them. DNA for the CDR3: TGCGCCAGCAGTGAGTCTACTAGAGGGCCCTACGAGCAGTACTTC. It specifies CASSESTRGPYEQYF.

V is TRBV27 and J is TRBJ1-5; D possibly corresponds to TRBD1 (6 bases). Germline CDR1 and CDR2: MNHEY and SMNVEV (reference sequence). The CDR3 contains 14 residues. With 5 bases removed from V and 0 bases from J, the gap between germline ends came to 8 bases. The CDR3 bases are TGTGCCAGCAGTAGGGGGGATAGCAATCAGCCCCAGCATTTT. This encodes CASSRGDSNQPQHF.

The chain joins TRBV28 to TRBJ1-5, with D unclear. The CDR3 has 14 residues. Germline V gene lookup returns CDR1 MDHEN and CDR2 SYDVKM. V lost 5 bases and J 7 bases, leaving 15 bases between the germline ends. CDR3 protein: CASSPPAVVQPQHF. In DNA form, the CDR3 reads TGTGCCAGCAGTCCCCCCGCGGTCGTCCAGCCCCAGCATTTT.

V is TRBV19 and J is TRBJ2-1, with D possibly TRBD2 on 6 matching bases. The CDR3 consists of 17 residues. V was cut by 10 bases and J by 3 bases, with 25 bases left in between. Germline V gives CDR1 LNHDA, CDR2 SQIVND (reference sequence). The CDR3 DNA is TGTGCCATCCTCACTAGCCGCAGTAAATCCTTCTACAATGAGCAGTTCTTC. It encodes CAILTSRSKSFYNEQFF.

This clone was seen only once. CDR3 residues: CASSQDVLAGGRRDTQYF. DNA for the CDR3: TGCGCCAGCAGCCAAGATGTTCTAGCGGGGGGCCGAAGAGATACGCAGTATTTT. The chain uses TRBV4-3 and TRBJ2-3, with 11 nucleotides matching TRBD2. V dropped 0 bases and J dropped 5; count of bases not matched to a gene: 10. This CDR3 has 18 amino acids. Germline CDR1 is LGHNA and CDR2 is YSLEER.

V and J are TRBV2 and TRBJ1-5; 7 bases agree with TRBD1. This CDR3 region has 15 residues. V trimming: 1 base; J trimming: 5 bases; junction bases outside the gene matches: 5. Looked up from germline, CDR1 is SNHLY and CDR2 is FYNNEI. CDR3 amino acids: CASSEGDSRHQPQHF. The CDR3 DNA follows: TGTGCCAGCAGTGAAGGGGACAGTAGGCATCAGCCCCAGCATTTT. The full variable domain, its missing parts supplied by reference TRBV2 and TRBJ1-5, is EPEVTQTPSHQVTQMGQEVILRCVPISNHLYFYWYRQILGQKVEFLVSFYNNEISEKSEIFDDQFSVERPDGSNFTLKIRSTKLEDSAMYFCASSEGDSRHQPQHFGDGTRLSIL.